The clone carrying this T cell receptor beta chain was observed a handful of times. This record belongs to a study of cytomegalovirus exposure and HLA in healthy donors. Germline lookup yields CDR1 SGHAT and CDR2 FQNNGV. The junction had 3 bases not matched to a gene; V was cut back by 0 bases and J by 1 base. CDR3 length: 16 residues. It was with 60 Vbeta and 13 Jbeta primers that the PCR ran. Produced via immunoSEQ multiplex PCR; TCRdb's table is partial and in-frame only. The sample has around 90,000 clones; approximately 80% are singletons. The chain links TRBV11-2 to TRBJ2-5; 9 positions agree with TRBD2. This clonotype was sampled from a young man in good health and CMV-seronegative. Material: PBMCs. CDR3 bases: TGTGCCAGCAGCTTAGAAGGTAGCGGGGGCCAAGAGACCCAGTACTTC. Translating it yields CASSLEGSGGQETQYF.